The clone carrying this T cell receptor beta chain appeared a few times. The extraction recovered at least 5.5 micrograms of total RNA per sample. Through a sample-barcoded 5' primer and a J-beta primer mix, a second PCR was run for roughly 6 to 11 cycles. TCRdb re-analysed the 5' RACE reads in MiXCR, keeping a single row per CDR3 protein. The sample gives over 700,000 distinct CDR3 sequences, around a quarter of which show up once; under 9.5% is in the top ten. The data derive from a study of blood T cells in healthy people across ages. Germline CDR1 reads SNHLY; CDR2 reads FYNNEI. V was cut by 2 bases and J by 1 base, with 11 bases left in between. This CDR3 has 16 residues. This sample also appeared in a second study, on T cells of mothers and their children.

This sequence was found in a boy younger than 18 in good health. The V call is TRBV2, the J call TRBJ2-2; D is unclear. Sequenced input: blood. The CDR3 reads CASSETRVENTGELFF. CDR3 nucleotides: TGTGCCAGCAGTGAAACCCGGGTGGAGAACACCGGGGAGCTGTTTTTT. Based on the CDR3 plus reference TRBV2 and TRBJ2-2, the full variable domain is EPEVTQTPSHQVTQMGQEVILRCVPISNHLYFYWYRQILGQKVEFLVSFYNNEISEKSEIFDDQFSVERPDGSNFTLKIRSTKLEDSAMYFCASSETRVENTGELFFGEGSRLTVL.